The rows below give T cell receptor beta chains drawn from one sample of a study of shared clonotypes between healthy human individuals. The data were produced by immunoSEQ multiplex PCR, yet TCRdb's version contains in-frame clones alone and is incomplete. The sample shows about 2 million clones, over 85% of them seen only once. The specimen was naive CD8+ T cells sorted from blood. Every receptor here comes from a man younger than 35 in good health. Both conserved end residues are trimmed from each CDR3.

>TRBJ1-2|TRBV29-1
SVAQIYGYT
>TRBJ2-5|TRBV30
AWSLAEGRQETQY
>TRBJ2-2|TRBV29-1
SVARQNSGELF
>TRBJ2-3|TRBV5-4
ASTRSIEPDTQY
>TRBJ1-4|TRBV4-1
ASSQDPQAGEKLF
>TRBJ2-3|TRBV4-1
ASSLRWTGSATDTQY
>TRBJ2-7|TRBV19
ASSVGQGYEQY
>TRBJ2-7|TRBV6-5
ATRTPGLNYEQY
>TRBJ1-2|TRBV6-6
ASNIERGPHGYT
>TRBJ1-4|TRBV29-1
SVAGTGSHATNEKLF
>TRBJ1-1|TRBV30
AGEGTNTEAF
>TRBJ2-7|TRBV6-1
ASKIGGSSYEQY
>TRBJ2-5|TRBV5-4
ASSLGLVGETQY
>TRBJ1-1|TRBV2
ASSPQNTEAF
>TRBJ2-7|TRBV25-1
ASSLGQGAYEQY
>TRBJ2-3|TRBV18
ASSPDTTTDTQY
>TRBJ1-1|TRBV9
ASSVAEESGVPNTEAF
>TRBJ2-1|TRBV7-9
ASYDPAGYYNEQF
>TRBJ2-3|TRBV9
ASSVGGHSTDTQY
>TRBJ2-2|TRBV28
ASNQLPGQGNTGELF
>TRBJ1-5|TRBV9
ASSPGTGGGQPQH
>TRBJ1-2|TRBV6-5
ASSYSEGNYGYT
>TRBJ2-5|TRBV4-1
ASSHLTQETQY
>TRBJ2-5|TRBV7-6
ASSPLSIFSETQY
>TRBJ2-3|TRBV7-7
ASSLGGKDTDTQY
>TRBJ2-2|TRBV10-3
AISWTSGGAPNTGELF
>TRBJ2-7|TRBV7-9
ASSSTAGTVSSYEQY
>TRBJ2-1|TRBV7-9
ASSLDLAGGLGEQF
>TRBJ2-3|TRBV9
ASSVGQGTDTQY
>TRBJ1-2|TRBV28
ASSLTGQASYT
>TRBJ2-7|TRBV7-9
ASSKTGFEQY
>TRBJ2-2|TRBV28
ASMTRQGLGVNTGELF
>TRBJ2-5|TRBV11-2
ASRTYVIETQY
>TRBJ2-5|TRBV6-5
ASSLAGGPETQY
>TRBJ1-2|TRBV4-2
ASSQLEGLPYGYT
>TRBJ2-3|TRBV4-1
ASSQVSLAGADTQY
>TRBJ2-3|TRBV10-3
AIREGSPDTQY
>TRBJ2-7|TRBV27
ASSLTGTYEQY
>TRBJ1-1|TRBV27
ASRQGVMNTEAF
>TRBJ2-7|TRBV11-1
ASSFITGQFYEQY
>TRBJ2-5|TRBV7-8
ASSPLAGRETQY
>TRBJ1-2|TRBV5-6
ASSLIGSYT
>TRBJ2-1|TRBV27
ASSSSLAPSYNEQF
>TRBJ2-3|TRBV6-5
ASSPLAGYTDTQY
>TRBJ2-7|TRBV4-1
ASSQEMGENEQY
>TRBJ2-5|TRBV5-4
ASSLARTGGLETQY
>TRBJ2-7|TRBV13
ASSLGRSSYEQY
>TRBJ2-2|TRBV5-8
ASSLAGGYTGELF
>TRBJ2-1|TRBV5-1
ASSLALGSGGI
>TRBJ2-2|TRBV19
ASISQTGELF
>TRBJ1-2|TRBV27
ASSLSEGAVYGYT
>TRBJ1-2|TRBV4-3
ASSQDSTGVSYGYT
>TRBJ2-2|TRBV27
ASSYTRYGELF
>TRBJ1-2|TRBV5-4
ASSGSGGIKYGYT
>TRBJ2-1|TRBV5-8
ASSLGLAGGPSEQF